This T cell receptor beta chain originates from a study of human T cells and chemical hapten exposure. Time point of the sample: patch test 1, 2 weeks after DPC sensitization. Treatment meaning: therapeutic diphenylcyclopropenone sensitization with weekly scalp DPC. From the RACE reads, TCRdb called clonotypes with MiXCR, one entry per CDR3 protein. The sample has under 200,000 distinct CDR3 sequences, more than 12% seen once. Sequencing used whole blood, obtained in connection with sensitization to the hapten diphenylcyclopropenone (DPC). This receptor was taken from a woman in her 30s with alopecia areata. Some clones in this sample may be carry-over from other donors' samples.

The CDR3 sequence is CAWSAQQGNQPQHF. CDR3 nucleotides: TGTGCCTGGTCCGCCCAACAGGGGAATCAGCCCCAGCATTTT. The chain is built from TRBV30 and TRBJ1-5; 7 nucleotides agree with TRBD1. V was pared by 5 bases and J by 4 bases, with 8 bases of the junction left unmatched. The CDR3 runs to 14 residues. Germline lookup yields CDR1 GTSNPN and CDR2 SVGIG (reference sequence). The entire variable domain, with the rest obtained from reference TRBV30 and TRBJ1-5, is as follows: SQTIHQWPATLVQPVGSPLSLECTVEGTSNPNLYWYRQAAGRGLQLLFYSVGIGQISSEVPQNLSASRPQDRQFILSSKKLLLSDSGFYLCAWSAQQGNQPQHFGDGTRLSIL.